A single sample gave rise to the 13 T cell receptor beta chains below, sequenced in a study of T cells after yellow fever vaccination. TCRdb reprocessed the 5' RACE reads via MiXCR and lists one record per CDR3 protein. The sample holds 110,000 to 150,000 distinct CDR3 sequences, roughly 6.7% seen once. The sequencing here drew on CD4+ T cells sorted from PBMCs, taken 10 days after the yellow fever booster vaccination. The receptors shown here come from a man aged 30 to 39 who received the YFV17D yellow fever vaccine.

This clonotype was counted many times. The chain employs TRBV10-3 and TRBJ2-3; D is undetermined. Trimming left V 0 bases short and J 4 bases short, with 11 bases between. The CDR3 loop spans 15 amino acids. From germline, CDR1 is ENHRY and CDR2 SYGVKD. Here the CDR3 reads CAISESLGYSDTQYF. CDR3 in DNA: TGTGCCATCAGTGAGTCGTTGGGTTATTCAGATACGCAGTATTTT.

CDR3 bases: TGCAGTGCTAGTAACAGGGAAAAAGGCAATCAGCCCCAGCATTTT. Translating gives CSASNREKGNQPQHF. V is TRBV20-1 and J is TRBJ1-5; tentative D call: TRBD1 (6 bases). Germline V CDR1 and CDR2: DFQATT, SNEGSKA (reference sequence). V lost 3 bases to trimming and J lost 2 bases, with 14 bases between them. The CDR3 length is 15 residues.

This clonotype was recorded at least ten times. The rearrangement joins TRBV7-9 to TRBJ1-2; D is ambiguous. CDR1 is SEHNR, CDR2 FQNEAQ, per germline (reference sequence). The CDR3 is 13 amino acids. Trimming cost V 0 bases and J 4 bases, with 6 bases left between them. CDR3 residues: CASSLAAAYGYTF. Written as DNA, the CDR3 is TGTGCCAGCAGCTTAGCAGCCGCCTATGGCTACACCTTC.

This clonotype was seen only a few times. CDR3 DNA sequence: TGTGCCAGCAGCGTGGGACACCGAAATCAGCCCCAGCATTTT. Translated, it gives CASSVGHRNQPQHF. The chain recombines TRBV28 with TRBJ1-5, with a tentative D call TRBD1 (6 bases). Trimming removed 6 bases at V and 4 bases at J, with 13 bases between. CDR1 is MDHEN and CDR2 is SYDVKM in the germline V gene. This CDR3 has 14 residues.

As to this clonotype: A much larger clone sits a single nucleotide away, making a read error possible. This chain connects TRBV20-1 to TRBJ2-5; possible D gene TRBD2, 6 bases. The germline CDR1 and CDR2 sequences are DFQATT and SNEGSKA (reference sequence). The length of the CDR3 is 15 residues. In DNA form, the CDR3 reads TGCAGTGCTAGAGCCAGGGAGGAGAACCAAGAGGCCCAGTACTTC. Encoded protein: CSARAREENQEAQYF.

This clonotype was seen a few times. The V and J genes are TRBV7-2 and TRBJ2-1; tentative D call: TRBD2 (5 bases). The V gene lost 4 bases and the J gene lost 9 bases, with 13 bases spanning the gap. In germline, CDR1 is SGHTA, CDR2 FQGNSA. The CDR3 spans 13 residues. The CDR3 region is CASSSSLSGEQFF. The CDR3 DNA follows: TGTGCCAGCAGCTCCTCCCTGAGCGGTGAGCAGTTCTTC.

This clonotype was picked up many times. This chain joins TRBV12-3 or TRBV12-4 and TRBJ2-2; 11 bases match TRBD1. V was pared by 4 bases and J by 7 bases, with 8 bases of the junction left unmatched. This CDR3 is 16 amino acids long. In nucleotides, the CDR3 is TGTGCCAGCAGTTCCGGGACAGGGGGTTTCAGCGGGGAGCTGTTTTTT. This sequence encodes CASSSGTGGFSGELFF.

This clonotype was seen ten or more times. This chain uses TRBV7-2 with TRBJ1-1; no reliable D call. The CDR3 is made up of 13 amino acids. Germline V gives CDR1 SGHTA, CDR2 FQGNSA. Trimming shortened V by 4 bases and J by 3 bases, and 9 bases separated the two germline ends. The CDR3 DNA sequence: TGTGCCAGCAGCTCAAGAATGGACACTGAAGCTTTCTTT. Translating gives CASSSRMDTEAFF.

This clonotype was observed at least ten times. The chain recombines TRBV10-1 with TRBJ2-2; no definite D call. The V gene's germline CDR1 is WNHNN and CDR2 SYGVQD (reference sequence). The CDR3 has 13 amino acids. Trimming left V 2 bases short and J 5 bases short, with 6 bases between. The CDR3 DNA is TGCGCCAGCAGTGAGGACATGACCGGGGAGCTGTTTTTT. This encodes CASSEDMTGELFF.

Ten or more counts support this clonotype. This chain connects TRBV5-6 to TRBJ2-1; D is possibly TRBD1 (6 bases). The CDR3 has 12 residues. The germline CDR1 and CDR2 sequences are SGHDT and YYEEEE. Trimming shortened V by 3 bases and J by 8 bases, and 9 bases separated the two germline ends. CDR3 protein: CASSSRGYEQFF. CDR3 in DNA: TGTGCCAGCAGCTCCAGGGGCTATGAGCAGTTCTTC.

This clonotype has a count of ten or more. This rearrangement joins TRBV11-2 to TRBJ2-5; weak D call: TRBD1 (5 bases). Per germline, CDR1 SGHAT and CDR2 FQNNGV. This CDR3 contains 14 residues. Trimming cost V 4 bases and J 7 bases, with 16 bases left between them. CDR3 in amino acids: CASSSQGTIWTQYF. The CDR3 region has the DNA TGTGCCAGCAGCTCGCAGGGAACGATATGGACCCAGTACTTC.

This clonotype was found many times. V and J are TRBV6-1 and TRBJ1-6; TRBD1 might be the D (5 bases). Germline loops: CDR1 MNHNS, CDR2 SASEGT. The CDR3 covers 16 residues. Trimming cost V 5 bases and J 7 bases, with 18 bases left between them. Written as DNA, the CDR3 is TGTGCCAGCAGTCGCAGCCAGGGAATCAGGAATTCACCCCTCCACTTT. Protein: CASSRSQGIRNSPLHF.

This clonotype showed up many times. The chain combines TRBV20-1 with TRBJ2-1; 7 nucleotides agree with TRBD2. The junction had 11 bases not matched to a gene; V was cut back by 4 bases and J by 2 bases. The CDR3 length is 16 residues. From germline, CDR1 is DFQATT and CDR2 SNEGSKA (reference sequence). CDR3 region: CSATSREVLTYNEQFF. CDR3 sequence (DNA): TGCAGTGCTACCTCCCGGGAGGTCCTCACCTACAATGAGCAGTTCTTC.